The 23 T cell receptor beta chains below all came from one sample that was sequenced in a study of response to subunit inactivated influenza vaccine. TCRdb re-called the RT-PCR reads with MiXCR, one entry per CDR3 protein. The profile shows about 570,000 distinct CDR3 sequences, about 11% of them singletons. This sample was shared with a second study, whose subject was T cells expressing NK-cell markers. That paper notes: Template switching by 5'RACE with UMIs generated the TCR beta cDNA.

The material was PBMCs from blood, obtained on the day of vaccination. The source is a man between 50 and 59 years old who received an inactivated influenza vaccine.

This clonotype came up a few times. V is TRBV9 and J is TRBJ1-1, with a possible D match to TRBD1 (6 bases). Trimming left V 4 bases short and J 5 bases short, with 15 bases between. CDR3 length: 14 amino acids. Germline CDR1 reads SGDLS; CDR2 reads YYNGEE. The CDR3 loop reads CASSQRGWETEAFF. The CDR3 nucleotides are TGTGCCAGCAGCCAAAGGGGGTGGGAAACTGAAGCTTTCTTT.

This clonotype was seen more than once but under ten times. The CDR3 nucleotides are TGTGCCAGCAGTTACGGAGGGGCCCGTGGGACAGGGCGAAATTATGGCTACACCTTC. It translates to CASSYGGARGTGRNYGYTF. The V gene is TRBV6-2 or TRBV6-3, the J gene TRBJ1-2; TRBD1 agrees at 9 bases. Losses at the gene ends were 2 bases for V and 5 bases for J; bases not matched to a gene: 18. The CDR3 has 19 amino acids. Germline CDR1 is MNHEY and CDR2 is SVGEGT.

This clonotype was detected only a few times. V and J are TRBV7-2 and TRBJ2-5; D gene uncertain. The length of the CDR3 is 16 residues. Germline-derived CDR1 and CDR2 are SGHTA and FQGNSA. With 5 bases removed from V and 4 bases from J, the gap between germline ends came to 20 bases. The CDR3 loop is CASSLNYQQRGETQYF. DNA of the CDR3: TGTGCCAGCAGCCTGAACTACCAGCAGCGCGGAGAGACCCAGTACTTC.

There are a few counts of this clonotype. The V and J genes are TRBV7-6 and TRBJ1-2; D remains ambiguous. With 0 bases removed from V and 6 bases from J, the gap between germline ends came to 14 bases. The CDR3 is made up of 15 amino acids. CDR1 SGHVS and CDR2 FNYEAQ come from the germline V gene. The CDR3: CASSLAAAASDGYTF. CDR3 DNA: TGTGCCAGCAGCTTAGCCGCGGCGGCGTCGGATGGCTACACCTTC.

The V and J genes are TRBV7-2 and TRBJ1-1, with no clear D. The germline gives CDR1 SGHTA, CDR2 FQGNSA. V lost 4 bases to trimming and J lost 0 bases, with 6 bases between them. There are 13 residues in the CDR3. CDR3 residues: CASSSELNTEAFF. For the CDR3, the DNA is TGTGCCAGCAGCTCCGAACTGAACACTGAAGCTTTCTTT.

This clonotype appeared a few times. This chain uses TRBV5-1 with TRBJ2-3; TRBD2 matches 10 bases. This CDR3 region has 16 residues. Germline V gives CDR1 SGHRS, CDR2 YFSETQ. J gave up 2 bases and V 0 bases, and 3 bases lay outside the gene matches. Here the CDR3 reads CASSLGTSGPTDTQYF. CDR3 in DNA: TGCGCCAGCAGCTTGGGGACTAGCGGTCCCACAGATACGCAGTATTTT.

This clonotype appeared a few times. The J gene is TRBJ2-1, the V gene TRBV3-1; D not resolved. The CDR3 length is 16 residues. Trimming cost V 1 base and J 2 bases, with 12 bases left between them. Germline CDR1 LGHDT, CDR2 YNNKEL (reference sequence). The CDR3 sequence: CASSQVRSGAYNEQFF. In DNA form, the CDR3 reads TGTGCCAGCAGCCAAGTTCGGTCAGGCGCCTACAATGAGCAGTTCTTC.

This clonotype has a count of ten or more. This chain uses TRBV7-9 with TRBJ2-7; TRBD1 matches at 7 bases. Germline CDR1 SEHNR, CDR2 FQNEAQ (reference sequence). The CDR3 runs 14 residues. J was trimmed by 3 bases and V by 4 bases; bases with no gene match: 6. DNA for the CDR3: TGTGCCAGCAGCTCAGGACAGGCGCACTACGAGCAGTACTTC. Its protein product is CASSSGQAHYEQYF. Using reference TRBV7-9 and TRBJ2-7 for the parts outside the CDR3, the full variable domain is DTGVSQNPRHKITKRGQNVTFRCDPISEHNRLYWYRQTLGQGPEFLTYFQNEAQLEKSRLLSDRFSAERPKGSFSTLEIQRTEQGDSAMYLCASSSGQAHYEQYFGPGTRLTVT.

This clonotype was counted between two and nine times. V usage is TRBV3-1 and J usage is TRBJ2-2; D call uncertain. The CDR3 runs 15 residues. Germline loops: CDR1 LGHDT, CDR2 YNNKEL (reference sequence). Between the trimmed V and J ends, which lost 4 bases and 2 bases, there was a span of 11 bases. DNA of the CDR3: TGTGCCAGCAGCCCTTTTTGGTCTAACACCGGGGAGCTGTTTTTT. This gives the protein CASSPFWSNTGELFF.

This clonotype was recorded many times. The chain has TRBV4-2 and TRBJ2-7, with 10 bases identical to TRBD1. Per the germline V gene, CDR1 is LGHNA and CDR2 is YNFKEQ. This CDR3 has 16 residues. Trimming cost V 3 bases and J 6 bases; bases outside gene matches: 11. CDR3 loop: CASSHSEGTGAGEQYF. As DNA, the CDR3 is TGTGCCAGCAGCCATAGCGAGGGGACAGGGGCGGGCGAGCAGTACTTC.

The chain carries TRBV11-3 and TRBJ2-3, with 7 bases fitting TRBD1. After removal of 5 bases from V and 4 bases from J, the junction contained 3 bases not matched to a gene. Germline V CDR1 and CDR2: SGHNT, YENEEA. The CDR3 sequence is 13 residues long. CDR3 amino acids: CASSPGTADTQYF. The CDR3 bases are TGTGCCAGCAGCCCGGGGACAGCAGATACGCAGTATTTT.

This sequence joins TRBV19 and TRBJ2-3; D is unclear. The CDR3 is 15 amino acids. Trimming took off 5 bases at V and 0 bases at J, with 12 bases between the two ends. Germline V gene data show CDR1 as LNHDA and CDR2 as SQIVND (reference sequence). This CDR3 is CASSWQAISTDTQYF. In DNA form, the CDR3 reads TGTGCCAGTAGTTGGCAGGCCATTAGCACAGATACGCAGTATTTT. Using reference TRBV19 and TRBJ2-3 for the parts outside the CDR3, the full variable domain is DGGITQSPKYLFRKEGQNVTLSCEQNLNHDAMYWYRQDPGQGLRLIYYSQIVNDFQKGDIAEGYSVSREKKESFPLTVTSAQKNPTAFYLCASSWQAISTDTQYFGPGTRLTVL.

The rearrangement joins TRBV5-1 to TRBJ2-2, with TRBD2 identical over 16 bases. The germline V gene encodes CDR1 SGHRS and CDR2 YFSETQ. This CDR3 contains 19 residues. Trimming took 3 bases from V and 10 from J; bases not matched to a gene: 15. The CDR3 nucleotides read TGCGCCAGCAGCTCGGGACTAGCGGGGGGGCCAAATAAGGTCGAGGAGCTGTTTTTT. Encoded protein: CASSSGLAGGPNKVEELFF. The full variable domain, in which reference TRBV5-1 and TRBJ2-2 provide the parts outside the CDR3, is KAGVTQTPRYLIKTRGQQVTLSCSPISGHRSVSWYQQTPGQGLQFLFEYFSETQRNKGNFPGRFSGRQFSNSRSEMNVSTLELGDSALYLCASSSGLAGGPNKVEELFFGEGSRLTVL.

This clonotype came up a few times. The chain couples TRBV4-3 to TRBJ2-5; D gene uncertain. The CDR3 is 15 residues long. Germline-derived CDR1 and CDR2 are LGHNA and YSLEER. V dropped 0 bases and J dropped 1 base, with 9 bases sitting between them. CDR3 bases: TGCGCCAGCAGCCAAGACCGATGGTTCCAAGAGACCCAGTACTTC. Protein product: CASSQDRWFQETQYF.

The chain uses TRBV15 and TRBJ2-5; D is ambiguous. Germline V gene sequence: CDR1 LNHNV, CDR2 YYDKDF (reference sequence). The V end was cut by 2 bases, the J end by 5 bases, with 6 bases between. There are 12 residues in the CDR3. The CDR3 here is CATSRNEETQYF. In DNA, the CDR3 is TGTGCCACCAGCAGAAATGAGGAGACCCAGTACTTC.

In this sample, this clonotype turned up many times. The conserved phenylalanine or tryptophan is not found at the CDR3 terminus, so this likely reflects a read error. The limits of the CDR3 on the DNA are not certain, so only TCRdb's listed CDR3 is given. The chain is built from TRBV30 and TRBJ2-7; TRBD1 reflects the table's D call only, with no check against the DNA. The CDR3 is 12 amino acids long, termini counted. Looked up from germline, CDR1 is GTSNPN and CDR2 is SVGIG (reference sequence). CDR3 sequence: CAWSEGGTGPRY.

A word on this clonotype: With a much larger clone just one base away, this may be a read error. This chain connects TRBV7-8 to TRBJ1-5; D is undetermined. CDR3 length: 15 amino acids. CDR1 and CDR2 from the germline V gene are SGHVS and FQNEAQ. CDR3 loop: CASSLGSGSNHPQHF. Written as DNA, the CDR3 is TGTGCCAGCAGCTTAGGGTCAGGTAGCAATCATCCCCAGCATTTT.

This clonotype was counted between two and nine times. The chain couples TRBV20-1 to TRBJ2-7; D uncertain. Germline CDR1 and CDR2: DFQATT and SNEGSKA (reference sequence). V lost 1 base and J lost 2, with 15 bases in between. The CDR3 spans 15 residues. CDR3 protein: CSARAHSGRAYEQYF. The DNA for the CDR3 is TGCAGTGCTAGAGCGCATTCGGGCAGAGCCTACGAGCAGTACTTC.

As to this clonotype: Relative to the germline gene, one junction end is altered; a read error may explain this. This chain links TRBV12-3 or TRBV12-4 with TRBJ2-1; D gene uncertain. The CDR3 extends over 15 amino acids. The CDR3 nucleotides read TGTGCCAGCAGGTTAGATACGAGCTCCTACAATGAGCAGTTCTTC. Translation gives CASRLDTSSYNEQFF.

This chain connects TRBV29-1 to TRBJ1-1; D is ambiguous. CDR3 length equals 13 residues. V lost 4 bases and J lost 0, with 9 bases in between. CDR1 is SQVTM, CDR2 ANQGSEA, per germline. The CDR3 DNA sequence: TGCAGCGTTGTTCAGAGAGTGAACACTGAAGCTTTCTTT. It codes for CSVVQRVNTEAFF.

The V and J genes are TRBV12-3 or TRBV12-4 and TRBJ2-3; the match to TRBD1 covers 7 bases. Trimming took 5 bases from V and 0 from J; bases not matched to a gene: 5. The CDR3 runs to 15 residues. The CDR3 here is CASSTRQGSTDTQYF. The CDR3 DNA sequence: TGTGCCAGCAGTACCCGACAGGGAAGCACAGATACGCAGTATTTT.

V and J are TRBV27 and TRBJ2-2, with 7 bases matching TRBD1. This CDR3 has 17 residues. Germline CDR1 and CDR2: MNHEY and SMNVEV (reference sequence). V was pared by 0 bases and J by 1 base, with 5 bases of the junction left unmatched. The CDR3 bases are TGTGCCAGCAGTTTATCCCTGTGGACAGGGAACACCGGGGAGCTGTTTTTT. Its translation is CASSLSLWTGNTGELFF.

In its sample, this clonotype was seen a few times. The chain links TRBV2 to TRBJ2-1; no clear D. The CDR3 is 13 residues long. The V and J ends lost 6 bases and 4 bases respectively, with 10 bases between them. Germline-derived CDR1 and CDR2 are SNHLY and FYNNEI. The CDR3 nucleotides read TGTGCCAGCAGCCTCTTTGATTACAATGAGCAGTTCTTC. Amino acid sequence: CASSLFDYNEQFF. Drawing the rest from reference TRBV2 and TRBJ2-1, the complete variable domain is EPEVTQTPSHQVTQMGQEVILRCVPISNHLYFYWYRQILGQKVEFLVSFYNNEISEKSEIFDDQFSVERPDGSNFTLKIRSTKLEDSAMYFCASSLFDYNEQFFGPGTRLTVL.